These 24 T cell receptor beta chains were sequenced from one sample in a study of blood T cell repertoires in COVID-19. This table comes from immunoSEQ multiplex PCR, and its TCRdb copy is limited to in-frame clones, with some not included. The sample consists of about 310,000 clones, around 89% of them appearing once. The sample was PBMCs or T cells enriched from blood (not recorded which). These TCRs come from a woman in her forties who had recovered from COVID-19.

The V gene is TRBV28, the J gene TRBJ2-7; a weak D match, TRBD1 (6 bases). The germline V gene encodes CDR1 MDHEN and CDR2 SYDVKM. Trimming removed 4 bases from V and 7 bases from J, with 23 bases in between. The CDR3 covers 16 residues. Written as DNA, the CDR3 is TGTGCCAGCAGTTCGCCGGTGGGGACATGGAGTTGGGAGCAGTACTTC. It translates to CASSSPVGTWSWEQYF.

This chain links TRBV6-5 with TRBJ2-7; a possible D gene is TRBD2 (5 bases). CDR3 length equals 14 residues. Germline V gene lookup returns CDR1 MNHEY and CDR2 SVGAGI. V was clipped by 2 bases and J by 3 bases, with 11 bases between them. The CDR3 bases are TGTGCCAGCAGTTACGATGTAGGGAGCTACGAGCAGTACTTC. Protein: CASSYDVGSYEQYF.

V gene TRBV28 combines with J gene TRBJ1-4; 11 bases fit TRBD1. Germline V gene sequence: CDR1 MDHEN, CDR2 SYDVKM. The CDR3 spans 15 residues. Germline trimming cut 5 bases from V and 8 bases from J; bases unmatched to any gene: 7. CDR3 coding DNA: TGTGCCAGCAGTATAGGACAGGGGGCATGGGAAAAACTGTTTTTT. This gives the protein CASSIGQGAWEKLFF.

V and J are TRBV11-3 and TRBJ2-7; 9 positions agree with TRBD1. After removal of 4 bases from V and 2 bases from J, the junction contained 6 bases not matched to a gene. Germline values: CDR1 SGHNT, CDR2 YENEEA. The CDR3 runs to 15 residues. CDR3 bases: TGTGCCAGCAGCTACGGACAGGGGAGGGCCTACGAGCAGTACTTC. Protein: CASSYGQGRAYEQYF.

The V call is TRBV28, the J call TRBJ2-4; TRBD1 is a possible D gene (5 bases). V was trimmed by 0 bases and J by 9 bases, leaving 6 bases between them. The CDR3 is 12 amino acids. Germline V gives CDR1 MDHEN, CDR2 SYDVKM. The CDR3 nucleotides are TGTGCCAGCAGTTTATGGCAGGGCATTCAGTACTTC. Translated, it gives CASSLWQGIQYF. The entire variable domain, with the rest obtained from reference TRBV28 and TRBJ2-4, is as follows: DVKVTQSSRYLVKRTGEKVFLECVQDMDHENMFWYRQDPGLGLRLIYFSYDVKMKEKGDIPEGYSVSREKKERFSLILESASTNQTSMYLCASSLWQGIQYFGAGTRLSVL.

This chain connects TRBV28 to TRBJ1-2, with a tentative D call TRBD1 (6 bases). The CDR3 contains 15 residues. Germline V gene lookup returns CDR1 MDHEN and CDR2 SYDVKM. CDR3 DNA: TGTGCTGTGAGCGGGGGCGTAATTTCTAACTATGGCTACACCTTC. It is translated as CAVSGGVISNYGYTF.

The chain employs TRBV28 and TRBJ1-6, with TRBD1 matching 7 bases. The CDR3 extends over 14 amino acids. V dropped 7 bases and J dropped 6; count of bases not matched to a gene: 6. Germline values: CDR1 MDHEN, CDR2 SYDVKM. The CDR3 is CASTKQGTNSPLHF. The CDR3 bases are TGTGCCAGCACAAAACAGGGGACTAATTCACCCCTCCACTTT.

V and J are TRBV19 and TRBJ1-1, with 8 bases identical to TRBD1. CDR3 length equals 16 residues. J was trimmed by 6 bases and V by 5 bases; bases with no gene match: 14. The germline V gene has CDR1 LNHDA and CDR2 SQIVND (reference sequence). The CDR3 sequence: CASSSPGGARPSEAFF. The CDR3 nucleotides read TGTGCCAGTAGTTCCCCAGGGGGCGCTAGACCCTCTGAAGCTTTCTTT.

The J gene is TRBJ1-1, the V gene TRBV2, with D possibly being TRBD1 (5 bases). CDR1 is SNHLY and CDR2 is FYNNEI in the germline V gene. The CDR3 contains 13 residues. V was shortened by 7 bases and J by 6 bases, with 15 bases between the two germline ends. The CDR3 region has the DNA TGTGCCAGCACCGAAAGGACATTCCCTGAAGCTTTCTTT. This translates into CASTERTFPEAFF.

DNA of the CDR3: TGTGCCAGCAGTTTAGGTTCCCACGGGACAGACGTCCCCGGACCCCTCCACTTT. Translation: CASSLGSHGTDVPGPLHF. The V gene is TRBV28, the J gene TRBJ1-6, with TRBD1 matching over 7 bases. After removal of 2 bases from V and 12 bases from J, the junction contained 19 bases not matched to a gene. CDR1 is MDHEN, CDR2 SYDVKM, per germline. CDR3 length: 18 residues. Full variable domain (remainder filled in from reference TRBV28 and TRBJ1-6): DVKVTQSSRYLVKRTGEKVFLECVQDMDHENMFWYRQDPGLGLRLIYFSYDVKMKEKGDIPEGYSVSREKKERFSLILESASTNQTSMYLCASSLGSHGTDVPGPLHFGNGTRLTVT.

This clone appeared a single time. This chain links TRBV7-9 with TRBJ2-1, with D tentatively TRBD2 (5 bases). The CDR3 contains 15 residues. Germline CDR1 is SEHNR and CDR2 is FQNEAQ (reference sequence). V was clipped by 1 base and J by 0 bases, with 7 bases between them. The CDR3 DNA reads as TGTGCCAGCAGCTTAGGCGGGCGCTCCTACAATGAGCAGTTCTTC. It codes for CASSLGGRSYNEQFF.

The rearrangement joins TRBV10-3 to TRBJ2-1; TRBD1 aligns across 8 bases. The V segment lost 0 bases and the J segment 6 bases; nucleotides outside the gene matches: 7. Germline lookup yields CDR1 ENHRY and CDR2 SYGVKD. CDR3 length: 16 amino acids. Here the CDR3 reads CAISESRTGLGNEQFF. CDR3 DNA: TGTGCCATCAGTGAGTCGAGGACAGGGCTGGGCAATGAGCAGTTCTTC.

The chain has TRBV9 and TRBJ2-2; 7 bases align to TRBD2. In germline, CDR1 is SGDLS, CDR2 YYNGEE. The CDR3 has 16 amino acids. Unmatched junction bases numbered 6, after V lost 0 bases and J lost 4 bases. CDR3 nucleotides: TGTGCCAGCAGCGTAGGCGGGAGTGACTTCACCGGGGAGCTGTTTTTT. This codes for CASSVGGSDFTGELFF.

This chain connects TRBV19 to TRBJ2-5; 9 bases fit TRBD2. Germline V gene data show CDR1 as LNHDA and CDR2 as SQIVND (reference sequence). The CDR3 has 16 residues. The V gene end was trimmed by 5 bases and the J gene end by 0 bases; junction bases not matched to a gene: 7. The CDR3, as DNA: TGTGCCAGTAGTTCCGGACTAGCGTGGTACCAAGAGACCCAGTACTTC. Translation: CASSSGLAWYQETQYF.

The J gene is TRBJ2-1, the V gene TRBV30; 8 bases agree with TRBD2. Germline V gene data show CDR1 as GTSNPN and CDR2 as SVGIG (reference sequence). Unmatched junction bases numbered 11, after V lost 8 bases and J lost 8 bases. The CDR3 consists of 13 residues. CDR3 sequence reads: CAQTAGEGYEQFF. CDR3 nucleotide sequence: TGTGCCCAGACAGCGGGAGAAGGATATGAGCAGTTCTTC.

The J gene is TRBJ2-4, the V gene TRBV25-1; 7 bases agree with TRBD1. There are 13 residues in the CDR3. Germline loops: CDR1 MGHDK, CDR2 SYGVNS. The J segment lost 8 bases and the V segment lost 4 bases, leaving 5 bases of the junction unmatched. DNA for the CDR3: TGTGCCAGCAGTGTAGGGGGCTCGGACATTCAGTACTTC. This gives the protein CASSVGGSDIQYF.

The chain carries TRBV5-1 and TRBJ1-1, with 10 nucleotides matching TRBD1. Germline V gene data show CDR1 as SGHRS and CDR2 as YFSETQ. V lost 4 bases and J lost 2; bases outside the gene matches: 5. The CDR3 length is 15 residues. This CDR3 reads CASSGGTGVNTEAFF. In DNA, the CDR3 is TGCGCCAGCAGCGGGGGGACAGGGGTCAACACTGAAGCTTTCTTT.

The chain recombines TRBV9 with TRBJ1-2, with D possibly being TRBD1 (5 bases). The germline gives CDR1 SGDLS, CDR2 YYNGEE. This CDR3 contains 14 residues. The ends were cut back, 3 bases at V and 3 bases at J, with 12 bases in the middle. The CDR3 here is CASSALQADYGYTF. The CDR3 nucleotides read TGTGCCAGCAGCGCGCTACAGGCAGACTATGGCTACACCTTC.

The chain uses TRBV7-3 and TRBJ2-5; D might be TRBD2 (6 bases). This CDR3 spans 14 amino acids. Germline V gene data show CDR1 as SGHTA and CDR2 as FQGTGA. V shed 3 bases and J shed 5 bases, with 13 bases lying between them. Here the CDR3 DNA reads TGTGCCAGCAGCTTCCTGACTAGTAGGGAGACCCAGTACTTC. Amino acids: CASSFLTSRETQYF.

This sequence joins TRBV19 and TRBJ2-2; 8 bases align to TRBD2. Germline V gives CDR1 LNHDA, CDR2 SQIVND (reference sequence). The J segment lost 4 bases and the V segment lost 7 bases, leaving 5 bases of the junction unmatched. The CDR3 is 14 amino acids. The CDR3 loop is CASNLAGGTGELFF. CDR3 sequence (DNA): TGTGCCAGTAATCTAGCGGGCGGCACCGGGGAGCTGTTTTTT.

The chain employs TRBV6-6 and TRBJ2-1; 11 positions match TRBD2. Germline CDR1 reads MNHNY; CDR2 reads SVGAGI (reference sequence). The CDR3 is 14 residues long. V was clipped by 6 bases and J by 6 bases; unmatched bases: 4. CDR3 residues: CASSLAGGANEQFF. CDR3 sequence (DNA): TGTGCCAGCAGCCTAGCGGGAGGAGCCAATGAGCAGTTCTTC.

This chain joins TRBV3-1 (or the pseudogene TRBV3-2) and TRBJ2-5; D may be TRBD2 (6 bases). Trimming left V 6 bases short and J 6 bases short, with 14 bases between. Germline CDR1 and CDR2: LGHDT and YNNKEL (reference sequence). There are 13 residues in the CDR3. This CDR3 reads CASSRDSVQTQYF. DNA of the CDR3: TGTGCCAGCAGTCGGGACTCCGTACAGACCCAGTACTTC.

Details on this clone: Different DNA sequences within this sample yield the same CDR3. The rearrangement uses TRBV27 and TRBJ2-7; unclear D gene. V was cut by 3 bases and J by 0 bases, with 9 bases left in between. Germline assignment: CDR1 MNHEY and CDR2 SMNVEV (reference sequence). The CDR3 is 14 residues long. CDR3 sequence reads: CASSFGRSSYEQYF. The CDR3 nucleotides are TGTGCCAGCAGTTTCGGTCGTAGCTCCTACGAGCAGTACTTC.

The chain is built from TRBV7-8 and TRBJ1-5; D may be TRBD1 (5 bases). This CDR3 has 16 residues. Trimming took off 3 bases at V and 2 bases at J, with 14 bases between the two ends. CDR1 and CDR2 from the germline V gene are SGHVS and FQNEAQ. Here the CDR3 reads CASSFDSPGGNQPQHF. In DNA, the CDR3 is TGTGCCAGCAGCTTCGATTCACCGGGGGGCAATCAGCCCCAGCATTTT.